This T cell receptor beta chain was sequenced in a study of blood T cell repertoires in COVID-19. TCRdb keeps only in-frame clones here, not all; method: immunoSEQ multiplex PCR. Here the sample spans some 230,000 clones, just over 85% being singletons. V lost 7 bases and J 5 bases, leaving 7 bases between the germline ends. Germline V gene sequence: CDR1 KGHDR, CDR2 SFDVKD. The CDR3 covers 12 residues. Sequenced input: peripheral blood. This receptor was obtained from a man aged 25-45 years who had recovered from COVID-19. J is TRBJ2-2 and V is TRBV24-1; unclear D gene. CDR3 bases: TGTGCCACCAGGGCGGCTACCGGGGAGCTGTTTTTT. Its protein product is CATRAATGELFF.